These 9 T cell receptor beta chains were all obtained from the same sample, sequenced in a study of T cell repertoires in cytomegalovirus infection. Via MiXCR, TCRdb re-called the reads, giving one row per CDR3 protein. The repertoire holds around 300,000 distinct CDR3 sequences, 8% to 10% seen once, with about 3.9% in the top ten. The sample comprised PBMCs. The receptors stem from a human donor in good health (CMV status not recorded). Some clones in this sample may be carry-over from other donors' samples.

This clonotype was counted ten times or more. DNA for the CDR3: TGTGCCAGCAGCCATCGAGGGGGTGAAGCTTTCTTT. Residues: CASSHRGGEAFF. This sequence joins TRBV7-8 and TRBJ1-1; D perhaps matches TRBD1 (6 bases). Germline CDR1 SGHVS, CDR2 FQNEAQ. The CDR3 totals 12 residues. V shed 5 bases and J shed 7 bases, with 11 bases lying between them.

This clonotype has more than one count but fewer than ten. The chain couples TRBV12-3 or TRBV12-4 to TRBJ1-1; a weak D match, TRBD1 (5 bases). V was shortened by 6 bases and J by 2 bases, with 16 bases between the two germline ends. The CDR3 spans 15 residues. CDR3 in amino acids: CASRERVGTNTEAFF. For the CDR3, the DNA is TGTGCCAGCAGAGAGCGCGTAGGGACTAACACTGAAGCTTTCTTT.

In its sample, this clonotype was seen a few times. V usage is TRBV6-2 or TRBV6-3 and J usage is TRBJ2-7; possible D gene TRBD1, 6 bases. From germline, CDR1 is MNHEY and CDR2 SVGEGT. The CDR3 runs 17 residues. V lost 6 bases and J 2 bases, leaving 23 bases between the germline ends. The CDR3 nucleotides are TGTGCCAGCAGCCGCCAGAGACCCGGGACACGAACCTACGAGCAGTACTTC. This encodes CASSRQRPGTRTYEQYF.

The chain links TRBV29-1 to TRBJ2-1; possibly TRBD2 for D (6 bases). Germline V lookup: CDR1 SQVTM, CDR2 ANQGSEA. This CDR3 comprises 12 residues. V lost 4 bases and J 7 bases, leaving 11 bases between the germline ends. In DNA, the CDR3 is TGCAGCGTTGCCGGGAGCGGGAATGAGCAGTTCTTC. Translated, it gives CSVAGSGNEQFF.

This clonotype appeared once. The chain carries TRBV12-3 or TRBV12-4 and TRBJ1-4; 7 bases match TRBD1. V was pared by 5 bases and J by 8 bases, with 11 bases of the junction left unmatched. This CDR3 has 15 amino acids. DNA of the CDR3: TGTGCCAGCAGTCCAAACGGGGACAGAAGCGAAAAACTGTTTTTT. Protein product: CASSPNGDRSEKLFF.

This clonotype was seen repeatedly, ten times or more. This CDR3 reads CSARDLWGSDEQYF. CDR3 bases: TGCAGTGCTAGAGATCTTTGGGGGTCGGACGAGCAGTACTTC. This chain connects TRBV20-1 to TRBJ2-7; D could derive from TRBD1 or TRBD2 (5 bases each). The CDR3 spans 14 residues. Trimming took 0 bases from V and 5 from J, leaving 14 bases between them. CDR1 is DFQATT, CDR2 SNEGSKA, per germline (reference sequence).

The chain uses TRBV6-6 and TRBJ1-6, with D possibly matching TRBD1 (6 bases). Germline V CDR1 and CDR2: MNHNY, SVGAGI (reference sequence). This CDR3 is built from 15 residues. V was pared by 6 bases and J by 11 bases, with 20 bases between. This CDR3 is CASRLPGEGLPPLHF. In DNA form, the CDR3 reads TGTGCCAGCAGGCTCCCAGGGGAAGGGTTACCACCCCTCCACTTT.

V is TRBV12-3 or TRBV12-4 and J is TRBJ1-5; 7 nucleotides align to TRBD1. V was pared by 4 bases and J by 4 bases, with 16 bases of the junction left unmatched. The CDR3 contains 18 residues. The CDR3 coding sequence is TGTGCCAGCAGTTCCGCCCGTACGACAGGGTTGGGGAATCAGCCCCAGCATTTT. This codes for CASSSARTTGLGNQPQHF.

This clonotype was detected a few times. The chain combines TRBV6-2 or TRBV6-3 with TRBJ2-1; no firm D call. The germline V gene encodes CDR1 MNHEY and CDR2 SVGEGT. This CDR3 has 14 residues. V lost 2 bases to trimming and J lost 1 base, with 6 bases between them. The CDR3 bases are TGTGCCAGCAGTTACACACGGTCCTACAATGAGCAGTTCTTC. Translation gives CASSYTRSYNEQFF.